This T cell receptor (beta chain) was sequenced during a study of tissue T cells after allogeneic stem cell transplantation. This clone was observed a handful of times. Here the gene names and germline are mouse. The sequenced fragment ends 1 residue before the CDR3 boundary, so the rest is inferred from the germline J gene. Time point given: mouse harvest day 7 after allogeneic transplant. Mouse grafts combined 10^7 T-cell-depleted bone marrow cells with 10^6 splenic CD5+ T cells. V gave up 5 bases and J gave up 0 bases; unmatched junction bases: 3. The V gene's germline CDR1 is SNHLY and CDR2 FYNGKV (reference sequence). The CDR3 has 15 amino acids. This table comes from immunoSEQ multiplex PCR, and its TCRdb copy is limited to in-frame clones, with some not included. This table holds about 5,000 clones, 40% to 60% found once.

This TCR was recovered from a female BALB/c mouse given C57BL/6 T cells with graft-versus-host disease after an allogeneic hematopoietic cell transplant. The V call is TRBV3, the J call TRBJ1-5; 8 positions match TRBD1. Material for sequencing was gut tissue. The DNA read from the CDR3 is TGTGCCAGCAGCCCAGGGGGCCATAACAACCAGGCTCCGCTT. Its translation is CASSPGGHNNQAPL. The full CDR3 reads CASSPGGHNNQAPLF.